This entry is about one T cell receptor beta chain. Its antigen remains unidentified. The sample originates from a study of shared clonotypes between healthy human individuals. General study results and limits: Naive CD4 clonotype sharing across four donors was approximately 5%.

Here immunoSEQ multiplex PCR was the method, and the copy in TCRdb shows in-frame clones only, minus some. Here the sample spans about 2.5 million clones, around 90% being singletons. Germline CDR1 is SGHRS and CDR2 is YFSETQ. The V gene lost 1 base and the J gene lost 0 bases, with 20 bases spanning the gap. The length of the CDR3 is 19 residues. The sequence was obtained from a man between 18 and 29 years old in good health. Some clones in this sample may be carry-over from other donors' samples. This chain joins TRBV5-1 and TRBJ2-4; D possibly corresponds to TRBD1 (6 bases). The material sequenced was naive CD4+ T cells from PBMCs. Regarding subset: CD45RA+ positively selected. Here the CDR3 reads CASSLQPRTDTLAKNIQYF. CDR3 DNA: TGCGCCAGCAGCTTGCAACCAAGGACAGATACACTAGCCAAAAACATTCAGTACTTC.